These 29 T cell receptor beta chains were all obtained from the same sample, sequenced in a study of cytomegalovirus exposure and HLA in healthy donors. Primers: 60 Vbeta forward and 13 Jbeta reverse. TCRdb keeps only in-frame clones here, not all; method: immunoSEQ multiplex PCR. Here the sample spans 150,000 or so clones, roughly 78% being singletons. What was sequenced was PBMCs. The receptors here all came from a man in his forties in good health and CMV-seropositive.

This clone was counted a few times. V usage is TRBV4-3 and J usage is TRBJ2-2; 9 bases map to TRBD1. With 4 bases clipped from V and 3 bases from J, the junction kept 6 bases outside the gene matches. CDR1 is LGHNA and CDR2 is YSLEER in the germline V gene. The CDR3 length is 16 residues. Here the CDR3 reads CASSPRDRADTGELFF. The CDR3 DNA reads TGCGCCAGCAGCCCAAGGGACAGGGCGGACACCGGGGAGCTGTTTTTT.

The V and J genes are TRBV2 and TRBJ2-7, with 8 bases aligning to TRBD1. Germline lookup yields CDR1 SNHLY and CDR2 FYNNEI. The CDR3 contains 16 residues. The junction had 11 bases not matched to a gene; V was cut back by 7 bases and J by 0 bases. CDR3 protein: CASTAFGQGHSYEQYF. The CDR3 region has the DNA TGTGCCAGCACCGCTTTTGGACAGGGCCACTCCTACGAGCAGTACTTC.

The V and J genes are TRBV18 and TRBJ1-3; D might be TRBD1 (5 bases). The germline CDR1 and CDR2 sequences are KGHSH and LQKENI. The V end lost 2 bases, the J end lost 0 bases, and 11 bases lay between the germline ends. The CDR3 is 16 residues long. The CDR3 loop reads CASSPDRSSSGNTIYF. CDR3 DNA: TGTGCCAGCTCACCAGACAGAAGTTCCTCTGGAAACACCATATATTTT. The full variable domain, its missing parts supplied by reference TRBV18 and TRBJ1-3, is NAGVMQNPRHLVRRRGQEARLRCSPMKGHSHVYWYRQLPEEGLKFMVYLQKENIIDESGMPKERFSAEFPKEGPSILRIQQVVRGDSAAYFCASSPDRSSSGNTIYFGEGSWLTVV.

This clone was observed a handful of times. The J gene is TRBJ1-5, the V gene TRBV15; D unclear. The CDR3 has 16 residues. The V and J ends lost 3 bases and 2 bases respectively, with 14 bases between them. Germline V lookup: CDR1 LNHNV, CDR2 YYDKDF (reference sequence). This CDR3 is CATSREINSGNQPQHF. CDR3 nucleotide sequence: TGTGCCACCAGCAGGGAGATCAATTCGGGCAATCAGCCCCAGCATTTT.

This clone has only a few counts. CDR3: CASSLEGWTYNSPLHF. CDR3 nucleotide sequence: TGCGCCAGCAGCCTGGAGGGGTGGACCTATAATTCACCCCTCCACTTT. The rearrangement joins TRBV4-1 to TRBJ1-6; D may be TRBD1 (5 bases). The CDR3 totals 16 residues. Germline V lookup: CDR1 MGHRA, CDR2 YSYEKL. V was clipped by 4 bases and J by 2 bases, with 12 bases between them.

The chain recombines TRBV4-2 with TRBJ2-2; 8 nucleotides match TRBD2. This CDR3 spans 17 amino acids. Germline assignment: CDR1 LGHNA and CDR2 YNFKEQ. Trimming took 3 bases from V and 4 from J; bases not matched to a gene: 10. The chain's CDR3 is CASSHPSAGVPTGELFF. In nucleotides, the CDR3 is TGTGCCAGCAGCCACCCATCAGCGGGGGTCCCCACCGGGGAGCTGTTTTTT.

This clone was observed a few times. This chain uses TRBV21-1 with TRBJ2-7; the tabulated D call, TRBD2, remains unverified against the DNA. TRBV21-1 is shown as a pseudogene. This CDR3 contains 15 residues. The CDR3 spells CASTKAGRMSYEQYF. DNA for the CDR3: TGTGCCAGCACTAAAGCGGGGAGAATGAGCTACGAGCAGTACTTC.

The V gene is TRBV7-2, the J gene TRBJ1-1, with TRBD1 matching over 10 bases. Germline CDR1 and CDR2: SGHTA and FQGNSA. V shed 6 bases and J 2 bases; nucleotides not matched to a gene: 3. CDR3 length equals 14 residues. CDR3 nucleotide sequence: TGTGCCAGCAGTCCGACAGGGGGCAACACTGAAGCTTTCTTT. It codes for CASSPTGGNTEAFF. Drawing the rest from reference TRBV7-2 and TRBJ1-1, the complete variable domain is GAGVSQSPSNKVTEKGKDVELRCDPISGHTALYWYRQSLGQGLEFLIYFQGNSAPDKSGLPSDRFSAERTGGSVSTLTIQRTQQEDSAVYLCASSPTGGNTEAFFGQGTRLTVV.

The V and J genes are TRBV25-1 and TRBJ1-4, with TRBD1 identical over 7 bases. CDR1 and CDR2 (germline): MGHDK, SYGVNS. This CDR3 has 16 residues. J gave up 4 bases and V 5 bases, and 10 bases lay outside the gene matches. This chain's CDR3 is CASSYPGQPRNEKLFF. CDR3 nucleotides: TGTGCCAGCAGTTACCCGGGACAGCCGCGTAATGAAAAACTGTTTTTT.

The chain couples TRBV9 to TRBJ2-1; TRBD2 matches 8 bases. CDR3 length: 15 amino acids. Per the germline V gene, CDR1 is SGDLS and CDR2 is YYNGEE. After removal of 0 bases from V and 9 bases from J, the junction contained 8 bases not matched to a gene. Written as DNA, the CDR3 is TGTGCCAGCAGCGTAGTTGGTAGCGGGGTAACTGAGCAGTTCTTC. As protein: CASSVVGSGVTEQFF.

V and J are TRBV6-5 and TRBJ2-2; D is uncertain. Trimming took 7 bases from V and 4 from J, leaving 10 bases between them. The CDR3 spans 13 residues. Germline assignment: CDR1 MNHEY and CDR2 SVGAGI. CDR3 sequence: CASIGGATGELFF. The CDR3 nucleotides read TGTGCCAGCATTGGCGGTGCCACCGGGGAGCTGTTTTTT.

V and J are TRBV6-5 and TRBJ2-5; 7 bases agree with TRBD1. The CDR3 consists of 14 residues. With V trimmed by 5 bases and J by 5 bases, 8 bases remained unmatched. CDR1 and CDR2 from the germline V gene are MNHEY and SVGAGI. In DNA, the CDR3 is TGTGCCAGCAGTGCCCGGGACAGTTGGGAGACCCAGTACTTC. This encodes CASSARDSWETQYF.

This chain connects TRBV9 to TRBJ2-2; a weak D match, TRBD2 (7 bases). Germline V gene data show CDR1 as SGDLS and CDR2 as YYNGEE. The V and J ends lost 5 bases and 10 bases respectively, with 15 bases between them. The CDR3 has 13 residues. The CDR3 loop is CASRPGAGAELFF. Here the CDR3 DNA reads TGTGCCAGCAGACCAGGGGCGGGGGCGGAGCTGTTTTTT.

The CDR3, as DNA: TGTGCCAGCATGCAACAAGGACTACCCTACGAGCAGTACTTC. Translation: CASMQQGLPYEQYF. The V gene is TRBV6-5, the J gene TRBJ2-7, with D perhaps TRBD2 (6 bases). The CDR3 is 14 amino acids. V dropped 7 bases and J dropped 2 bases, with 15 bases sitting between them. Germline CDR1 and CDR2: MNHEY and SVGAGI.

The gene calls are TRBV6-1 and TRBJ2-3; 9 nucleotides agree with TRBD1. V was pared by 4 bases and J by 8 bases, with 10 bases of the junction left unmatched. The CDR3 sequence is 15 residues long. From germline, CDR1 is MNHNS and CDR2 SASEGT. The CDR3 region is CASSVTGGGQGTQYF. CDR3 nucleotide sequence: TGTGCCAGCAGTGTTACAGGGGGCGGGCAGGGTACGCAGTATTTT.

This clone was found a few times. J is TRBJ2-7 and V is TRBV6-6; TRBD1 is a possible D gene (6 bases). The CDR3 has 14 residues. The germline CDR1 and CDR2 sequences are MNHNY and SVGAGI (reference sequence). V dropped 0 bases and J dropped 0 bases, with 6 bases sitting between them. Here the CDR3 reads CASSYSDSSYEQYF. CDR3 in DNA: TGTGCCAGCAGTTACTCGGACAGCTCCTACGAGCAGTACTTC.

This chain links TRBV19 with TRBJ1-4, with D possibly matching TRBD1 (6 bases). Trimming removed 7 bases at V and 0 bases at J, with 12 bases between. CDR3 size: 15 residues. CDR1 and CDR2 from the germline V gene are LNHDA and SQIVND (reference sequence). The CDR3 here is CASMPGQATNEKLFF. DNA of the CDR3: TGTGCCAGTATGCCGGGACAAGCAACTAATGAAAAACTGTTTTTT.

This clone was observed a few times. The chain's CDR3 is CASRSQGLSYEQYF. In DNA, the CDR3 is TGTGCCAGCAGATCACAGGGCCTCTCCTACGAGCAGTACTTC. This rearrangement joins TRBV6-6 to TRBJ2-7; D is perhaps TRBD1 (6 bases). The germline V and J ends were trimmed by 6 bases and 0 bases, with 12 bases remaining between them. The CDR3 runs 14 residues. Germline V gene data show CDR1 as MNHNY and CDR2 as SVGAGI (reference sequence).

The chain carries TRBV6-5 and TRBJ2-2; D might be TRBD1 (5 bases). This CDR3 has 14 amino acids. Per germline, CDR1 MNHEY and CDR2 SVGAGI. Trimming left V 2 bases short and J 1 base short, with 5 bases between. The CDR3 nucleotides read TGTGCCAGCAGTTACAGGGGGAACACCGGGGAGCTGTTTTTT. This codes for CASSYRGNTGELFF.

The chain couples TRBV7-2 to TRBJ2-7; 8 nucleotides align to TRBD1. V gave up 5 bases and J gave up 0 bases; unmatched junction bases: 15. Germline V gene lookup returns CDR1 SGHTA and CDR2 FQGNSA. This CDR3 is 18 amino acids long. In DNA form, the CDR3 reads TGTGCCAGCAGCCAACCGTCTTACGGGACAGGTAGCTCCTACGAGCAGTACTTC. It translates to CASSQPSYGTGSSYEQYF.

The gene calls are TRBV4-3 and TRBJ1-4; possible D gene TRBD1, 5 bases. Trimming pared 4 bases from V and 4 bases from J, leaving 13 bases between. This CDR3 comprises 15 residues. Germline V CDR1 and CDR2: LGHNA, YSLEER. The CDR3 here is CASSPTGGGNEKLFF. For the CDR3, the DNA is TGCGCCAGCAGCCCGACCGGGGGGGGTAATGAAAAACTGTTTTTT.

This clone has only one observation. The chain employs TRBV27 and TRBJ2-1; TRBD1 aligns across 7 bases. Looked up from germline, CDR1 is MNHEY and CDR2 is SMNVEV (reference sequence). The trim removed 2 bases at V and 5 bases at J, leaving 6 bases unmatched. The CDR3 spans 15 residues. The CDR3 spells CASSLRGLLDNEQFF. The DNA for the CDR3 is TGTGCCAGCAGTTTAAGGGGGCTATTGGACAATGAGCAGTTCTTC.

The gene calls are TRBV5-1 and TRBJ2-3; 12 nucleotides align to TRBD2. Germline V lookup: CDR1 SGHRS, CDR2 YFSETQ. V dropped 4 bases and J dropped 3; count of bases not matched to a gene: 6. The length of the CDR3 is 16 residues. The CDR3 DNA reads TGCGCCAGCAGCGTACGGACTAGCGGGGCGACAGATACGCAGTATTTT. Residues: CASSVRTSGATDTQYF.

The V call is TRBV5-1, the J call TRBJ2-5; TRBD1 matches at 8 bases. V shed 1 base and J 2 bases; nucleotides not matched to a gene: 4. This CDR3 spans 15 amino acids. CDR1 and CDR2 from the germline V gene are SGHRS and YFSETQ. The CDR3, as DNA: TGCGCCAGCAGCTTGAGGGACAGGCAACAAGAGACCCAGTACTTC. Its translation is CASSLRDRQQETQYF.

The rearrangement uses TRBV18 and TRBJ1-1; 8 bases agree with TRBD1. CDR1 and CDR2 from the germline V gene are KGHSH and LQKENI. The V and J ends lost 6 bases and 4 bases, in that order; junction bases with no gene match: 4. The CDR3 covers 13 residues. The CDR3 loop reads CASSPDRGTEAFF. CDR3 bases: TGTGCCAGCTCCCCCGACAGGGGCACTGAAGCTTTCTTT.

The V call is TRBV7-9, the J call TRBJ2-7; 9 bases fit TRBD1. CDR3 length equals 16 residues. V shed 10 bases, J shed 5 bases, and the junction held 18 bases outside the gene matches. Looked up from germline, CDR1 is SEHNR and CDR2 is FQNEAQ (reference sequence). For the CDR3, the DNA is TGTGCCACCCAAAAAGGGGCTGGGACAGGGATGAACGAGCAGTACTTC. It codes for CATQKGAGTGMNEQYF.

In DNA form, the CDR3 reads TGTGCCAGTAGTATTCAGGGAATCGGCATTCAGTACTTC. This translates into CASSIQGIGIQYF. The rearrangement links TRBV19 to TRBJ2-4, with D tentatively TRBD1 (5 bases). Germline-derived CDR1 and CDR2 are LNHDA and SQIVND (reference sequence). The length of the CDR3 is 13 residues. Trimming pared 3 bases from V and 9 bases from J, leaving 12 bases between.

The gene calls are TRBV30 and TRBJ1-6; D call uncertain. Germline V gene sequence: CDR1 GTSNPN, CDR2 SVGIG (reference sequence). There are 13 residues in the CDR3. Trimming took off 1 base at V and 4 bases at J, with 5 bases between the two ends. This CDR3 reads CAWSGGYNSPLHF. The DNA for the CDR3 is TGTGCCTGGAGTGGAGGATATAATTCACCCCTCCACTTT. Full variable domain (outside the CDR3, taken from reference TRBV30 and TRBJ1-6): SQTIHQWPATLVQPVGSPLSLECTVEGTSNPNLYWYRQAAGRGLQLLFYSVGIGQISSEVPQNLSASRPQDRQFILSSKKLLLSDSGFYLCAWSGGYNSPLHFGNGTRLTVT.

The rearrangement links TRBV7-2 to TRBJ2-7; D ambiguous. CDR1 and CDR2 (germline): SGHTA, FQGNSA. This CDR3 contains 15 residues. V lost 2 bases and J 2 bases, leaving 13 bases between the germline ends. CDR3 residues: CASSLSGAVPYEQYF. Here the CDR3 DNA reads TGTGCCAGCAGCTTATCGGGTGCGGTTCCCTACGAGCAGTACTTC.